The 27 T cell receptor beta chains below were found in one sample sequenced in a study of T cell repertoires in ileal Crohn's disease. The data were produced by immunoSEQ multiplex PCR, yet TCRdb's version contains in-frame clones alone and is incomplete. Here the sample spans some 11,000 clones, around 77% being singletons. Time point described: neoterminal ileum biopsy at postoperative endoscopy, about 6 months after surgery. Sequencing input: ileal tissue. These receptors were collected from an adult with Crohn's disease.

The rearrangement joins TRBV4-1 to TRBJ1-2, with D possibly matching TRBD1 (6 bases). CDR3 length: 15 amino acids. Trimming removed 0 bases at V and 4 bases at J, with 12 bases between. The V gene's germline CDR1 is MGHRA and CDR2 YSYEKL. The CDR3 protein is CASSQETGSSYGYTF. CDR3 coding DNA: TGCGCCAGCAGCCAAGAAACAGGGTCTTCCTATGGCTACACCTTC.

There are a few counts of this clone. The gene calls are TRBV5-1 and TRBJ2-3; weak D call: TRBD2 (5 bases). This CDR3 region has 17 residues. Trimming removed 0 bases at V and 0 bases at J, with 14 bases between. Germline values: CDR1 SGHRS, CDR2 YFSETQ. CDR3 DNA sequence: TGCGCCAGCAGCTTGGAAGAGGGAGCAGTAAGCACAGATACGCAGTATTTT. This sequence encodes CASSLEEGAVSTDTQYF.

This clone was recorded once. V usage is TRBV27 and J usage is TRBJ1-1; perhaps TRBD1 as D (5 bases). This CDR3 spans 14 amino acids. Trimming removed 7 bases from V and 0 bases from J, with 12 bases in between. Germline lookup yields CDR1 MNHEY and CDR2 SMNVEV (reference sequence). This CDR3 reads CASIKGQMNTEAFF. CDR3 in DNA: TGTGCCAGCATAAAAGGACAAATGAACACTGAAGCTTTCTTT.

The J gene is TRBJ2-1, the V gene TRBV7-9, with 10 bases lining up with TRBD2. The CDR3 totals 17 residues. Germline CDR1 is SEHNR and CDR2 is FQNEAQ (reference sequence). V lost 2 bases to trimming and J lost 4 bases; unmatched junction nucleotides: 8. This chain's CDR3 is CASSLTRPGLAYNEQFF. The CDR3 bases are TGTGCCAGCAGCTTAACCCGTCCGGGACTAGCGTACAATGAGCAGTTCTTC.

This chain links TRBV28 with TRBJ2-3, with 10 bases identical to TRBD2. V lost 6 bases to trimming and J lost 9 bases; unmatched junction nucleotides: 12. Per germline, CDR1 MDHEN and CDR2 SYDVKM. The CDR3 runs 15 residues. The DNA of the CDR3 is TGTGCCAGCAGCCCTAGCGGGAGTGGGGGGAAAACGCAGTATTTT. It encodes CASSPSGSGGKTQYF.

CDR3 in amino acids: CASSQVLRAGIADEQFF. The CDR3 DNA is TGTGCCAGCAGCCAAGTTTTACGAGCGGGAATAGCCGATGAGCAGTTCTTC. The chain joins TRBV4-2 to TRBJ2-1; TRBD2 aligns across 7 bases. This CDR3 is built from 17 residues. Per germline, CDR1 LGHNA and CDR2 YNFKEQ. The V and J ends lost 1 base and 8 bases, in that order; junction bases with no gene match: 14.

V and J are TRBV27 and TRBJ2-4; tentatively, D is TRBD2 (7 bases). Trimming took off 1 base at V and 7 bases at J, with 14 bases between the two ends. The CDR3 consists of 15 residues. Germline CDR1 reads MNHEY; CDR2 reads SMNVEV (reference sequence). The chain's CDR3 is CASSLWGGQGNIQYF. The CDR3 nucleotides are TGTGCCAGCAGTTTATGGGGGGGGCAGGGTAACATTCAGTACTTC.

This chain links TRBV7-3 with TRBJ2-1; 9 bases line up with TRBD2. Germline V lookup: CDR1 SGHTA, CDR2 FQGTGA. With V trimmed by 1 base and J by 2 bases, 3 bases remained unmatched. There are 16 residues in the CDR3. Written as DNA, the CDR3 is TGTGCCAGCAGCTTAATTCGGACTAGCGCCTACAATGAGCAGTTCTTC. Encoded protein: CASSLIRTSAYNEQFF.

The chain recombines TRBV5-8 with TRBJ2-2, with D unresolved. V lost 4 bases and J lost 5, with 9 bases in between. Germline values: CDR1 SGHTS, CDR2 YDEGEE. The CDR3 length is 13 residues. CDR3 nucleotide sequence: TGTGCCAGCAGCCGTTCTAATACCGGGGAGCTGTTTTTT. Translating it yields CASSRSNTGELFF.

The rearrangement joins TRBV28 to TRBJ1-3, with D possibly being TRBD1 (5 bases). Germline V gives CDR1 MDHEN, CDR2 SYDVKM. V lost 2 bases to trimming and J lost 2 bases, with 13 bases between them. The CDR3 has 16 amino acids. CDR3 residues: CASSLGQGGTGNTIYF. The CDR3 bases are TGTGCCAGCAGTTTAGGCCAGGGCGGTACTGGAAACACCATATATTTT. Full variable domain (missing parts from reference TRBV28 and TRBJ1-3): DVKVTQSSRYLVKRTGEKVFLECVQDMDHENMFWYRQDPGLGLRLIYFSYDVKMKEKGDIPEGYSVSREKKERFSLILESASTNQTSMYLCASSLGQGGTGNTIYFGEGSWLTVV.

V usage is TRBV21-1 and J usage is TRBJ2-5; TRBD2, as called in the table, went unchecked against the DNA. The J call could be wrong; TRBJ2-7 is a better fit for the DNA end. TRBV21-1 represents a pseudogene. The CDR3 extends over 15 amino acids. CDR3 nucleotide sequence: TGTGCCAGCAGCACACTAGGAGGGGATTCCTACGAGCAGTACTTC. Translating it yields CASSTLGGDSYEQYF.

The CDR3, as DNA: TGTGCCAGCAGCGGGAGGACTAACTATGGCTACACCTTC. This translates into CASSGRTNYGYTF. The genes are TRBV5-8 and TRBJ1-2; D unclear. Germline CDR1 SGHTS, CDR2 YDEGEE. Trimming removed 4 bases at V and 0 bases at J, with 7 bases between. CDR3 size: 13 residues.

As concerns this clone: Other DNA variants within this sample encode the same CDR3. The rearrangement links TRBV5-1 to TRBJ1-5, with TRBD1 as a possible D gene (5 bases). The CDR3 has 13 amino acids. V lost 1 base and J 5 bases, leaving 7 bases between the germline ends. Germline V CDR1 and CDR2: SGHRS, YFSETQ. CDR3: CASSLRGDQPQHF. CDR3 coding DNA: TGCGCCAGCAGCTTGCGGGGGGATCAGCCCCAGCATTTT.

The CDR3 loop reads CASSLGQGTDTQYF. CDR3 DNA: TGTGCCAGCAGCTTAGGCCAGGGCACAGATACGCAGTATTTT. V and J are TRBV7-9 and TRBJ2-3, with D unclear. Germline assignment: CDR1 SEHNR and CDR2 FQNEAQ (reference sequence). CDR3 size: 14 residues. Trimming removed 1 base at V and 1 base at J, with 6 bases between.

As concerns this clone: The conserved closing phenylalanine or tryptophan is absent in this CDR3, likely reflecting a read error. The chain is built from TRBV10-3 and TRBJ1-2; 12 bases match TRBD1. The J segment lost 7 bases and the V segment lost 6 bases, leaving 6 bases of the junction unmatched. The CDR3 has 14 amino acids. Germline CDR1 and CDR2: ENHRY and SYGVKD. The CDR3 loop reads CAIRPGDRGPGYTL. CDR3 sequence (DNA): TGTGCCATCAGGCCAGGGGACAGGGGGCCTGGCTACACCTTA.

This clone has just a few counts. J is TRBJ1-1 and V is TRBV5-1, with 7 bases fitting TRBD1. The CDR3 runs 17 residues. CDR1 SGHRS and CDR2 YFSETQ come from the germline V gene. V shed 3 bases, J shed 5 bases, and the junction held 16 bases outside the gene matches. The CDR3 nucleotides are TGCGCCAGCAGCTCATCCGGGACAGATACTTTGGGGACTGAAGCTTTCTTT. Translated: CASSSSGTDTLGTEAFF.

This chain uses TRBV4-2 with TRBJ1-1; no reliable D call. Germline V CDR1 and CDR2: LGHNA, YNFKEQ. The ends were cut back, 1 base at V and 1 base at J, with 10 bases in the middle. The length of the CDR3 is 15 residues. The CDR3 nucleotides are TGTGCCAGCAGCCAAGTGCTCGCAGAGAACACTGAAGCTTTCTTT. Protein: CASSQVLAENTEAFF.

As regards this clone: Different DNA sequences within this sample yield the same CDR3. V and J are TRBV5-6 and TRBJ2-7; D may be TRBD2 (6 bases). Between the trimmed V and J ends, which lost 3 bases and 1 base, there was a span of 11 bases. The V gene's germline CDR1 is SGHDT and CDR2 YYEEEE. The CDR3 runs to 14 residues. The chain's CDR3 is CASSSGGGSYEQYF. The DNA for the CDR3 is TGTGCCAGCAGCTCTGGTGGGGGGTCCTACGAGCAGTACTTC.

This chain links TRBV7-3 with TRBJ1-5, with D perhaps TRBD1 (5 bases). Germline V gene sequence: CDR1 SGHTA, CDR2 FQGTGA. The CDR3 runs 15 residues. V dropped 5 bases and J dropped 0 bases, with 11 bases sitting between them. CDR3 nucleotide sequence: TGTGCCAGCAGCCTGGAACAGGTTAGCAATCAGCCCCAGCATTTT. Encoded protein: CASSLEQVSNQPQHF.

The rearrangement uses TRBV7-9 and TRBJ2-2, with D maybe TRBD2 (6 bases). Germline V lookup: CDR1 SEHNR, CDR2 FQNEAQ (reference sequence). This CDR3 is 16 amino acids long. V was shortened by 5 bases and J by 5 bases, with 18 bases between the two germline ends. The CDR3 loop reads CASSPPGREGTGELFF. The CDR3 DNA reads as TGTGCCAGCAGCCCCCCCGGGCGGGAAGGGACCGGGGAGCTGTTTTTT.

The J gene is TRBJ2-7, the V gene TRBV27; D is perhaps TRBD1 (5 bases). The germline V and J ends were trimmed by 5 bases and 3 bases, with 11 bases remaining between them. The CDR3 length is 13 residues. CDR1 and CDR2 (germline): MNHEY, SMNVEV (reference sequence). CDR3 coding DNA: TGTGCCAGCAGTCCAGGGATTTACTACGAGCAGTACTTC. This translates into CASSPGIYYEQYF.

This chain uses TRBV11-3 with TRBJ2-1; D is possibly TRBD2 (6 bases). Deletions cut 5 bases from V and 2 bases from J, with 10 bases between. Per germline, CDR1 SGHNT and CDR2 YENEEA. This CDR3 is built from 14 residues. The CDR3 DNA follows: TGTGCCAGCAGCCTTCGGGGGACCTACAATGAGCAGTTCTTC. Translated, it gives CASSLRGTYNEQFF.

This chain links TRBV29-1 with TRBJ1-2, with D possibly TRBD1 on 5 matching bases. The CDR3 has 13 amino acids. CDR1 SQVTM and CDR2 ANQGSEA come from the germline V gene. V lost 1 base, J lost 4 bases, and 10 bases lay in between. The CDR3 nucleotides are TGCAGCGTTGAAGCCCGGGGGGGCTATGGCTACACCTTC. This sequence encodes CSVEARGGYGYTF. Filled out from reference TRBV29-1 and TRBJ1-2, the complete variable domain reads SAVISQKPSRDICQRGTSLTIQCQVDSQVTMMFWYRQQPGQSLTLIATANQGSEATYESGFVIDKFPISRPNLTFSTLTVSNMSPEDSSIYLCSVEARGGYGYTFGSGTRLTVV.

About this clone: This specimen includes other DNA sequences encoding the same CDR3. The rearrangement joins TRBV29-1 to TRBJ1-2; D gene unclear. The CDR3 sequence is 13 residues long. Germline CDR1 is SQVTM and CDR2 is ANQGSEA. V was clipped by 0 bases and J by 4 bases, with 9 bases between them. In DNA form, the CDR3 reads TGCAGCGTTGAAGACCGGGGTGCCTATGGCTACACCTTC. This encodes CSVEDRGAYGYTF.

This clone appeared a single time. CDR3 sequence: CASSLGTGWDEQFF. The CDR3 nucleotides read TGCGCCAGCAGCTTGGGAACAGGTTGGGATGAGCAGTTCTTC. The rearrangement uses TRBV5-1 and TRBJ2-1, with D perhaps TRBD1 (5 bases). V was trimmed by 0 bases and J by 8 bases, leaving 12 bases between them. CDR1 is SGHRS and CDR2 is YFSETQ in the germline V gene. This CDR3 is built from 14 residues.

The V gene is TRBV6-4, the J gene TRBJ1-1, with D unclear. V lost 3 bases to trimming and J lost 8 bases, with 16 bases between them. The germline CDR1 and CDR2 sequences are MRHNA and SNTAGT. This CDR3 spans 14 amino acids. The CDR3 bases are TGTGCCAGCAGTGAGTCGTTATCGGCGGGGGAAGCTTTCTTT. Protein: CASSESLSAGEAFF.

The chain combines TRBV12-5 with TRBJ2-2; D gene ambiguous. The CDR3 is 13 residues long. Germline V gene sequence: CDR1 LGHNT, CDR2 FRNRAP. The ends were cut back, 0 bases at V and 8 bases at J, with 7 bases in the middle. Here the CDR3 DNA reads TGTGCTAGTGGTTTGGTACTCGGGGGGGAGCTGTTTTTT. Its translation is CASGLVLGGELFF.